This TCR beta chain emerged from a study of OX40 agonist ivuxolimab in advanced cancers. This CDR3 region has 14 residues. Trimming stripped 0 bases from V and 8 bases from J, with 12 bases between. Germline lookup yields CDR1 SGHDN and CDR2 FVKESK. The method was immunoSEQ multiplex PCR; TCRdb's version includes in-frame clones alone and lacks a portion of them. Altogether about 58,000 clones are present, roughly nine tenths being singletons, with the ten largest covering about 0.82%. The genes are TRBV14 and TRBJ2-3; TRBD1 is a possible D gene (6 bases). Sequences were derived from CD4+ or CD8+ T cells sorted from blood, sampled in a trial of the OX40 agonist ivuxolimab. This TCR came from an adult with an advanced solid tumor such as melanoma, head and neck, liver or kidney cancer. CDR3: CASSQDLGQSTQYF. The CDR3 DNA is TGTGCCAGCAGCCAAGATCTTGGACAGTCTACGCAGTATTTT. The full variable domain, rest sourced from reference TRBV14 and TRBJ2-3, is EAGVTQFPSHSVIEKGQTVTLRCDPISGHDNLYWYRRVMGKEIKFLLHFVKESKQDESGMPNNRFLAERTGGTYSTLKVQPAELEDSGVYFCASSQDLGQSTQYFGPGTRLTVL.